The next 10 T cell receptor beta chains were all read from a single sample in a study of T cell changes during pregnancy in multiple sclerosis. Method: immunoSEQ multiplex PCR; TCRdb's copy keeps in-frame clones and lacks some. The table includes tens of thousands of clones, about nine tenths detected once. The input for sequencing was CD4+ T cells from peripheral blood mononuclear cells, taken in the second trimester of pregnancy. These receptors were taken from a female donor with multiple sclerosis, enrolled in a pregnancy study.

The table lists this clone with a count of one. The CDR3 is CASSALGQGGRETQYF. The CDR3 nucleotides read TGTGCCAGCAGTGCCCTCGGACAGGGGGGTCGGGAGACCCAGTACTTC. The chain combines TRBV6-1 with TRBJ2-5; 10 bases fit TRBD1. Per the germline V gene, CDR1 is MNHNS and CDR2 is SASEGT. The CDR3 extends over 16 amino acids. The ends lost 4 bases at V and 5 bases at J; junction bases unmatched: 10.

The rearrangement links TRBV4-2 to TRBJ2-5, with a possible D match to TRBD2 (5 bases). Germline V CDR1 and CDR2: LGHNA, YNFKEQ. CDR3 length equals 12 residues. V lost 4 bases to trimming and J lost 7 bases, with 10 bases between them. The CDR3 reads CASSRSVRTQYF. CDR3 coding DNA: TGTGCCAGCAGCCGTAGCGTGCGGACCCAGTACTTC.

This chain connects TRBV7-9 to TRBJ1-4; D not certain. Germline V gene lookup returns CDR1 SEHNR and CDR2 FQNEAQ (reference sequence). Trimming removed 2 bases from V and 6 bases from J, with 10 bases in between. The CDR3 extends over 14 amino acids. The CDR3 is CASSLLNNDEKLFF. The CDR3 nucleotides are TGTGCCAGCAGCTTACTGAACAACGATGAAAAACTGTTTTTT. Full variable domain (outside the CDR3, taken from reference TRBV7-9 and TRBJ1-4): DTGVSQNPRHKITKRGQNVTFRCDPISEHNRLYWYRQTLGQGPEFLTYFQNEAQLEKSRLLSDRFSAERPKGSFSTLEIQRTEQGDSAMYLCASSLLNNDEKLFFGSGTQLSVL.

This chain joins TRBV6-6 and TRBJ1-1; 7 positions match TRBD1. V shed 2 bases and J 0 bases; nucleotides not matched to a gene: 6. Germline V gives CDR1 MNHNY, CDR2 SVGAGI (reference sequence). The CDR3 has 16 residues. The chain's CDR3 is CASSYPDRVLNTEAFF. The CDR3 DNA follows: TGTGCCAGCAGTTACCCCGACAGGGTTTTGAACACTGAAGCTTTCTTT.

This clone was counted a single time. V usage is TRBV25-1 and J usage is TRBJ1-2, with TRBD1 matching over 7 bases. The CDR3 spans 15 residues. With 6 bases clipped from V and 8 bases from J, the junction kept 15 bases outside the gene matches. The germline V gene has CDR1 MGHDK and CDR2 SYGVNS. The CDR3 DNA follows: TGTGCCAGCAGCGAGACTTCGACAGGGTCGAGGGGCTACACCTTC. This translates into CASSETSTGSRGYTF.

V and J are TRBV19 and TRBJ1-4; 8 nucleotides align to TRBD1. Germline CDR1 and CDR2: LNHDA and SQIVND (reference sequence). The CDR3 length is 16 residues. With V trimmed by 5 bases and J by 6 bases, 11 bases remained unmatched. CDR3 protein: CASSPHGQGVDEKLFF. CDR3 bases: TGTGCCAGTAGTCCCCACGGACAGGGCGTGGATGAAAAACTGTTTTTT.

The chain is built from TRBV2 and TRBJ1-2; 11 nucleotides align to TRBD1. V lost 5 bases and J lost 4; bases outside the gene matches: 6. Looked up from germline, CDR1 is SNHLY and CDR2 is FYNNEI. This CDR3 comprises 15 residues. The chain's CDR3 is CASSPDRGQLYGYTF. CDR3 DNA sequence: TGTGCCAGCAGTCCGGACAGGGGGCAACTCTATGGCTACACCTTC.

CDR3 loop: CASRSDIYNEQFF. CDR3 in DNA: TGTGCCAGCAGATCGGACATTTACAATGAGCAGTTCTTC. The chain joins TRBV6-6 to TRBJ2-1, with TRBD1 as a possible D gene (5 bases). The CDR3 totals 13 residues. Germline loops: CDR1 MNHNY, CDR2 SVGAGI (reference sequence). V lost 6 bases and J 4 bases, leaving 10 bases between the germline ends.

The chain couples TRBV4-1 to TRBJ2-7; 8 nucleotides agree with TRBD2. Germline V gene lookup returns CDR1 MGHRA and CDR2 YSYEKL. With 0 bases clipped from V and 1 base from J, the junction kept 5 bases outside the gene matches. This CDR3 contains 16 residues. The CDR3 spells CASSQDELAGSYEQYF. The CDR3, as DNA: TGCGCCAGCAGCCAAGATGAGCTAGCGGGTTCCTACGAGCAGTACTTC.

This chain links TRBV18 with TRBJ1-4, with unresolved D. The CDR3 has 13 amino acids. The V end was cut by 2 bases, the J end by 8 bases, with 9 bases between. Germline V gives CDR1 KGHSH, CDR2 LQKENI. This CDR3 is CASSPLPGEKLFF. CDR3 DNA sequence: TGTGCCAGCTCACCATTACCAGGAGAAAAACTGTTTTTT.